This record looks at one T cell receptor (beta chain) sequence and its context. What it binds is unknown. TCRdb itself ran the 5' RACE reads through MiXCR, one entry per CDR3 protein. The sample has around 420,000 distinct CDR3 sequences, approximately 25% seen once; the top ten hold around 9.5%. This sample stems from a study of T-cell memory formation after mild COVID-19. Study details: The study found TCR clusters largely donor specific.

Study-level results: Confirmation was lacking for SARS-CoV-2 specificity of second-wave clones that peaked on day 37. The CD4+ clones that contracted clustered mainly within CM and EM, and the CD8+ clones concentrated in EMRA. A second wave expanding day 15 to 37 was CD4+-biased; contracting clones were balanced.

Specimen: PBMCs or a T cell subset sorted from them (not recorded which). The receptor comes from an adult woman who had mild COVID-19 (a few samples of this study predate the infection). Cell type and time point are not known.

The CDR3 sequence: CASSLALSNTGELFF. For the CDR3, the DNA is TGCGCCAGCAGCTTGGCTCTATCGAACACCGGGGAGCTGTTTTTT. This chain connects TRBV5-1 to TRBJ2-2; D unclear. This CDR3 spans 15 amino acids. V was trimmed by 0 bases and J by 0 bases, leaving 6 bases between them. CDR1 is SGHRS, CDR2 YFSETQ, per germline.